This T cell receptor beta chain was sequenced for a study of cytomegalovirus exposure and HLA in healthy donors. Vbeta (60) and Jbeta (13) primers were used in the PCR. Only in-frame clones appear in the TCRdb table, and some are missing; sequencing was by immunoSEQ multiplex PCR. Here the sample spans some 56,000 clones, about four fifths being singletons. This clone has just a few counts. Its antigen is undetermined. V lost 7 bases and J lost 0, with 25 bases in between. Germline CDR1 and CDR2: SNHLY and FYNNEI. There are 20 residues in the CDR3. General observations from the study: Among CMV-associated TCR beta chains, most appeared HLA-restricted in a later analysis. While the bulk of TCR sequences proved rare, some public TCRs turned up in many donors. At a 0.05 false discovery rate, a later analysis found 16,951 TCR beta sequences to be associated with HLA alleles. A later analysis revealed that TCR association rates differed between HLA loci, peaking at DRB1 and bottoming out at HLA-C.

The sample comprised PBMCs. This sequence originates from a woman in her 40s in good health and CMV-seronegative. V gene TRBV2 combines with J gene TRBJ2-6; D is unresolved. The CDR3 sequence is CASTPAEAAISSSGANVLTF. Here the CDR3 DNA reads TGTGCCAGCACCCCCGCCGAGGCAGCTATTTCCTCCTCTGGGGCCAACGTCCTGACTTTC.